The 10 T cell receptor beta chains reported below all come from one sample, sequenced in a study of cytomegalovirus exposure and HLA in healthy donors. The PCR contained 60 Vbeta and 13 Jbeta primers. TCRdb's copy holds only in-frame clones and misses some; the assay was immunoSEQ multiplex PCR. The top ten clones hold roughly 2.1% of a sample with around 200,000 clones, around 81% of them seen once. The sample comprised PBMCs. The receptors come from a woman in her 30s in good health and CMV-seropositive.

The V gene is TRBV5-4, the J gene TRBJ2-7; 10 bases are a match to TRBD2. The CDR3 totals 15 residues. The junction had 6 bases not matched to a gene; V was cut back by 4 bases and J by 2 bases. Germline V gene data show CDR1 as SGHNT and CDR2 as YYREEE (reference sequence). DNA of the CDR3: TGTGCCAGCAGCCCTCCGGGACTAGCGACCTACGAGCAGTACTTC. It codes for CASSPPGLATYEQYF.

V gene TRBV29-1 combines with J gene TRBJ2-3, with 12 bases that match TRBD2. There are 15 residues in the CDR3. Trimming took 3 bases from V and 2 from J; bases not matched to a gene: 3. Germline V gene lookup returns CDR1 SQVTM and CDR2 ANQGSEA. CDR3 loop: CSVETSGSFTDTQYF. The CDR3 DNA follows: TGCAGCGTTGAGACTAGCGGGAGCTTCACAGATACGCAGTATTTT.

J is TRBJ2-1 and V is TRBV7-9, with a tentative D call TRBD2 (5 bases). Germline V CDR1 and CDR2: SEHNR, FQNEAQ (reference sequence). CDR3 length: 14 amino acids. V shed 4 bases and J shed 10 bases, with 17 bases lying between them. The CDR3 loop is CASSSPLRAEEQFF. In nucleotides, the CDR3 is TGTGCCAGCAGCTCTCCGCTCCGAGCGGAAGAGCAGTTCTTC. Using reference TRBV7-9 and TRBJ2-1 for the parts outside the CDR3, the full variable domain is DTGVSQNPRHKITKRGQNVTFRCDPISEHNRLYWYRQTLGQGPEFLTYFQNEAQLEKSRLLSDRFSAERPKGSFSTLEIQRTEQGDSAMYLCASSSPLRAEEQFFGPGTRLTVL.

This chain uses TRBV10-3 with TRBJ1-1, with 9 bases that match TRBD1. J gave up 4 bases and V 9 bases, and 6 bases lay outside the gene matches. CDR1 and CDR2 from the germline V gene are ENHRY and SYGVKD. The CDR3 spans 13 residues. The CDR3 sequence: CAMRATGGTEAFF. In nucleotides, the CDR3 is TGTGCCATGAGGGCGACAGGGGGCACTGAAGCTTTCTTT.

The chain joins TRBV21-1 to TRBJ2-3; TRBD2, the table's D call, lacks a check against the DNA. TRBV21-1 is listed as a pseudogene. The CDR3 covers 19 residues. In nucleotides, the CDR3 is TGTGCCAGCAGCGCTGAGAAACCCGTAGCGGGTTCTCCCACAGATACGCAGTATTTT. Its protein is CASSAEKPVAGSPTDTQYF.

This sequence joins TRBV5-1 and TRBJ2-1; 7 bases agree with TRBD2. Germline V gene sequence: CDR1 SGHRS, CDR2 YFSETQ. This CDR3 is built from 19 residues. The trim removed 1 base at V and 1 base at J, leaving 14 bases unmatched. The CDR3 spells CASSLRDLRDYLSYNEQFF. The CDR3 DNA follows: TGCGCCAGCAGCTTGCGCGACCTAAGGGACTACCTATCCTACAATGAGCAGTTCTTC.

J is TRBJ2-5 and V is TRBV14; 7 bases line up with TRBD1. Trimming removed 3 bases from V and 10 bases from J; junction bases left unmatched: 2. CDR1 is SGHDN and CDR2 is FVKESK in the germline V gene. The CDR3 runs to 11 residues. CDR3 residues: CASSQDRIQYF. The CDR3 DNA reads TGTGCCAGCAGCCAGGACAGGATCCAGTACTTC.

The table lists this clone with a count of one. This sequence joins TRBV2 and TRBJ2-7; 9 bases agree with TRBD1. Germline V lookup: CDR1 SNHLY, CDR2 FYNNEI. The trim removed 6 bases at V and 5 bases at J, leaving 8 bases unmatched. The CDR3 loop spans 14 amino acids. For the CDR3, the DNA is TGTGCCAGCAGAGCGACAGGGGGTGGGGACGAGCAGTACTTC. This gives the protein CASRATGGGDEQYF. Complete variable domain (other parts from reference TRBV2 and TRBJ2-7): EPEVTQTPSHQVTQMGQEVILRCVPISNHLYFYWYRQILGQKVEFLVSFYNNEISEKSEIFDDQFSVERPDGSNFTLKIRSTKLEDSAMYFCASRATGGGDEQYFGPGTRLTVT.

The chain couples TRBV28 to TRBJ1-1, with 10 positions matching TRBD1. CDR3 length: 14 residues. CDR1 is MDHEN, CDR2 SYDVKM, per germline. The V gene end was trimmed by 7 bases and the J gene end by 6 bases; junction bases not matched to a gene: 8. CDR3 nucleotide sequence: TGTGCCAGCAAACCTGACAGGGGGCAGGCTGAAGCTTTCTTT. Translating it yields CASKPDRGQAEAFF.

In its sample, this clone was seen a few times. V and J are TRBV6-6 and TRBJ1-1; D is uncertain. Trimming left V 2 bases short and J 3 bases short, with 10 bases between. CDR1 and CDR2 (germline): MNHNY, SVGAGI (reference sequence). The CDR3 spans 14 residues. The DNA of the CDR3 is TGTGCCAGCAGTTACAACCAGGCTGACACTGAAGCTTTCTTT. It specifies CASSYNQADTEAFF.